This TCR beta chain was recorded in a study of molecular identifiers for immune sequencing clone quantification. CDR1 MDHEN and CDR2 SYDVKM come from the germline V gene. The CDR3 covers 15 residues. V was shortened by 1 base and J by 4 bases, with 11 bases between the two germline ends. Only a few counts were recorded for this clonotype. As yet, its antigen is unknown. CD8+CD4-CCR7+CD45RA+ cells were sorted as naive CD8 T cells. Using its own MiXCR run on the PCR reads, TCRdb lists one record per CDR3 protein. The repertoire has about 330,000 distinct CDR3 sequences, roughly 24% of them found once; the top ten carry 0.65% to 0.75%. Study-level points and caveats: Highly expanded clones may be undercounted when identical TCR molecules share barcodes.

The chain links TRBV28 to TRBJ1-5; D remains unclear. The sample taken for sequencing was naive CD8+ T cells from blood, with Jurkat cell RNA spiked in. Documented subset: FACS-sorted CD8+CD4-CCR7+CD45RA+ naive T cells. The clonotype was recovered from a human donor in good health. Some libraries in this study had Jurkat cell RNA spiked in. Written as DNA, the CDR3 is TGTGCCAGCAGTTTATCCCCAGGATGGAATCAGCCCCAGCATTTT. Translated: CASSLSPGWNQPQHF.